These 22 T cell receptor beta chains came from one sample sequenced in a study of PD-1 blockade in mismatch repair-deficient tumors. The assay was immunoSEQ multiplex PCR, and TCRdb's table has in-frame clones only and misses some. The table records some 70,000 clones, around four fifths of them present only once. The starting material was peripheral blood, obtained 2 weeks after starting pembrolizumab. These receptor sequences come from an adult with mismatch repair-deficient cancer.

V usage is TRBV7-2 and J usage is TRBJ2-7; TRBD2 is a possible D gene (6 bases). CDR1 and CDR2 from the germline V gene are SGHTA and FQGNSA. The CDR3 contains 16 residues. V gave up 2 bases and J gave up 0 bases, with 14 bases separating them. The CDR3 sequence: CASSLPTSSNSYEQYF. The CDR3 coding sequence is TGTGCCAGCAGCTTACCCACTAGCAGCAACTCCTACGAGCAGTACTTC.

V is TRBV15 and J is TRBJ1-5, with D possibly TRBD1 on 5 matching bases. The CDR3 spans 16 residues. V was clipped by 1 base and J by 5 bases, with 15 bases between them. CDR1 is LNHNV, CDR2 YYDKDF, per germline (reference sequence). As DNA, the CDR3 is TGTGCCACCAGCAGAGTTTCTACGACAGACGATCAGCCCCAGCATTTT. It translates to CATSRVSTTDDQPQHF.

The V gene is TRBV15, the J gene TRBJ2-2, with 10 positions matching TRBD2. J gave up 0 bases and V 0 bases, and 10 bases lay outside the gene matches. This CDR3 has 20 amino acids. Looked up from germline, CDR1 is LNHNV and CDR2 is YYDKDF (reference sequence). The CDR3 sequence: CATSRDDWLAGVPNTGELFF. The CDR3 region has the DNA TGTGCCACCAGCAGAGATGATTGGCTAGCGGGAGTCCCGAACACCGGGGAGCTGTTTTTT. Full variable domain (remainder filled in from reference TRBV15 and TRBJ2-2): DAMVIQNPRYQVTQFGKPVTLSCSQTLNHNVMYWYQQKSSQAPKLLFHYYDKDFNNEADTPDNFQSRRPNTSFCFLDIRSPGLGDTAMYLCATSRDDWLAGVPNTGELFFGEGSRLTVL.

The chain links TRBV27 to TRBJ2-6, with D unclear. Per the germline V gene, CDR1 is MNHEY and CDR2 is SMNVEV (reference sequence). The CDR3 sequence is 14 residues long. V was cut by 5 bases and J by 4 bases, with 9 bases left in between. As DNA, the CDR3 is TGTGCCAGCAGTCCCTTTGCAGGGGCCAACGTCCTGACTTTC. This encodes CASSPFAGANVLTF.

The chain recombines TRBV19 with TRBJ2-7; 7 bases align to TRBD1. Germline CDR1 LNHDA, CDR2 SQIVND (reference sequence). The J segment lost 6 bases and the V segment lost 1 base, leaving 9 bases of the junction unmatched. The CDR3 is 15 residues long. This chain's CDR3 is CASSIVGQAQTEQYF. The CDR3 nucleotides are TGTGCCAGTAGTATAGTTGGACAGGCCCAGACCGAGCAGTACTTC.

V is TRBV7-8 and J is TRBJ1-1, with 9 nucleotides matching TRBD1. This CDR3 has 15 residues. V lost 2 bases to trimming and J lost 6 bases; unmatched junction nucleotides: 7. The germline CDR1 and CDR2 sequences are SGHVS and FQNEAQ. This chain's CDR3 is CASSLLRQGGPEAFF. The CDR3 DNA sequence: TGTGCCAGCAGCTTATTGAGACAGGGGGGCCCTGAAGCTTTCTTT. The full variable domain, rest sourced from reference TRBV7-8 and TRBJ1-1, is GAGVSQSPRYKVAKRGQDVALRCDPISGHVSLFWYQQALGQGPEFLTYFQNEAQLDKSGLPSDRFFAERPEGSVSTLKIQRTQQEDSAVYLCASSLLRQGGPEAFFGQGTRLTVV.

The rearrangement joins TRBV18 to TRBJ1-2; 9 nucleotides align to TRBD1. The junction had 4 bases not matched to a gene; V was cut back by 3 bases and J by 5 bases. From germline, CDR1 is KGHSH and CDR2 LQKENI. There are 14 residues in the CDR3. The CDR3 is CASSPQTGGYGYTF. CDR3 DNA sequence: TGTGCCAGCTCACCTCAGACAGGGGGATATGGCTACACCTTC.

This chain's CDR3 is CASSEEQGRYEQYF. The CDR3 nucleotides read TGTGCCAGCAGTGAGGAGCAGGGGAGGTACGAGCAGTACTTC. The rearrangement links TRBV2 to TRBJ2-7; D possibly uses TRBD1 or TRBD2 (6 bases each). Trimming took 3 bases from V and 4 from J, leaving 13 bases between them. Germline V gene sequence: CDR1 SNHLY, CDR2 FYNNEI. CDR3 length: 14 amino acids.

As DNA, the CDR3 is TGTGCCAGCAGTGAATTTGGTAGTAACACCGGGGAGCTGTTTTTT. Translated: CASSEFGSNTGELFF. The J gene is TRBJ2-2, the V gene TRBV2, with unresolved D. V dropped 2 bases and J dropped 2 bases, with 9 bases sitting between them. This CDR3 is 15 amino acids long. CDR1 SNHLY and CDR2 FYNNEI come from the germline V gene.

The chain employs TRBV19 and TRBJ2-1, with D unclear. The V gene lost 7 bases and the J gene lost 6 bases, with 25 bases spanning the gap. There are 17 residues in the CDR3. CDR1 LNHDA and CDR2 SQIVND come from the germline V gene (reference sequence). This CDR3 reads CASTQTSTALGGNEQFF. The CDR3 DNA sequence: TGTGCCAGTACCCAAACGTCGACGGCACTTGGTGGCAATGAGCAGTTCTTC.

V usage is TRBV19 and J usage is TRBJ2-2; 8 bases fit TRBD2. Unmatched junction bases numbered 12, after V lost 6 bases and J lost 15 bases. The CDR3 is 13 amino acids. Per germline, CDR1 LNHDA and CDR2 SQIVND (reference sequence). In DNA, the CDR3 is TGTGCCAGTAGCGGAGGGTCAGCGGGAGAGATGTTTTTT. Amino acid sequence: CASSGGSAGEMFF.

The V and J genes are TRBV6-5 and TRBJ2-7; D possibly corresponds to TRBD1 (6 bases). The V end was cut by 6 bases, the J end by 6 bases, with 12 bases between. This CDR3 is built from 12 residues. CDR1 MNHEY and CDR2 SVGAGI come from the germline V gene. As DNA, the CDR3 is TGTGCCAGCAGGGGAACCAGGGGCGAGCAGTACTTC. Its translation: CASRGTRGEQYF.

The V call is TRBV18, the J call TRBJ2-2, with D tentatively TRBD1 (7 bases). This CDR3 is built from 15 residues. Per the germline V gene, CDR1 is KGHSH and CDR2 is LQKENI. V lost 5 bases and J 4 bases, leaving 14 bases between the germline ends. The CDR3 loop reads CASSAGQPGTGELFF. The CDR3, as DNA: TGTGCCAGCTCAGCGGGACAGCCGGGCACCGGGGAGCTGTTTTTT.

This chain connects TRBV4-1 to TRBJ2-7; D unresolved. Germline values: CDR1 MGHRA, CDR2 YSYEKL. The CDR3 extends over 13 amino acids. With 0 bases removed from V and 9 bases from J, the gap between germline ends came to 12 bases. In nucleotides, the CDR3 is TGCGCCAGCAGCCAAGAACTCAAGACCGTGCAGTACTTC. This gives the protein CASSQELKTVQYF.

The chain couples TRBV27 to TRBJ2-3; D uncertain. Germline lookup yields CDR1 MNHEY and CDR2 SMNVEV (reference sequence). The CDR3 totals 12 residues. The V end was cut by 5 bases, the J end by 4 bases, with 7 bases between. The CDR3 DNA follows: TGTGCCAGCAGTGGCCTTTCAGATACGCAGTATTTT. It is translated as CASSGLSDTQYF.

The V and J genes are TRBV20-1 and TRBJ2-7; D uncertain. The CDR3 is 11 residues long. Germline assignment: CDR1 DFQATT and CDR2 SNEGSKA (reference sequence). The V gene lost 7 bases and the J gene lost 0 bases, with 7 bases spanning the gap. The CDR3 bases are TGCAGTGGTCACAGCTCCTACGAGCAGTACTTC. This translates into CSGHSSYEQYF.

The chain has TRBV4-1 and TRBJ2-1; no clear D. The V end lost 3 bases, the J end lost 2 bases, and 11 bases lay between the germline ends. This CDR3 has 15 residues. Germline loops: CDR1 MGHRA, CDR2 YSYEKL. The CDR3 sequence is CASSQLEPTYNEQFF. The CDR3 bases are TGCGCCAGCAGCCAGCTTGAACCGACCTACAATGAGCAGTTCTTC.

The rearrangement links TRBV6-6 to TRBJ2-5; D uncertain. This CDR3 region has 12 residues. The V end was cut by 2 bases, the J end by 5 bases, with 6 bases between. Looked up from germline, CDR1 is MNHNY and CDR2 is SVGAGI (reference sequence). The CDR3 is CASSYTAETQYF. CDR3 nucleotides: TGTGCCAGCAGTTACACGGCGGAGACCCAGTACTTC.

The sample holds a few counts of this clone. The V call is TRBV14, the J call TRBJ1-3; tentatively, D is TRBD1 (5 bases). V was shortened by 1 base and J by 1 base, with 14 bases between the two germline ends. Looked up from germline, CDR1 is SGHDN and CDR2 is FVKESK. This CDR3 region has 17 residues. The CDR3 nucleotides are TGTGCCAGCAGCCAAGTTACAGGCGTGTCTTCTGGAAACACCATATATTTT. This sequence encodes CASSQVTGVSSGNTIYF. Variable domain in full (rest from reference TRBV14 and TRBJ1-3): EAGVTQFPSHSVIEKGQTVTLRCDPISGHDNLYWYRRVMGKEIKFLLHFVKESKQDESGMPNNRFLAERTGGTYSTLKVQPAELEDSGVYFCASSQVTGVSSGNTIYFGEGSWLTVV.

The CDR3 DNA reads TGTGCCAGCAGTGGGGGACAGGGCGGTCAGCCCCAGCATTTT. As protein: CASSGGQGGQPQHF. The chain uses TRBV2 and TRBJ1-5, with 9 bases that match TRBD1. Trimming cost V 4 bases and J 6 bases; bases outside gene matches: 4. CDR3 length equals 14 residues. Germline CDR1 reads SNHLY; CDR2 reads FYNNEI.

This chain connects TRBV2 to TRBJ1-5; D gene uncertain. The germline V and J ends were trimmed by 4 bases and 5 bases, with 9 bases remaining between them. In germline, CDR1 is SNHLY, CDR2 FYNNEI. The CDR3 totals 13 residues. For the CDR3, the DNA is TGTGCCAGCAGTGTCACAGAACATCAGCCCCAGCATTTT. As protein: CASSVTEHQPQHF.

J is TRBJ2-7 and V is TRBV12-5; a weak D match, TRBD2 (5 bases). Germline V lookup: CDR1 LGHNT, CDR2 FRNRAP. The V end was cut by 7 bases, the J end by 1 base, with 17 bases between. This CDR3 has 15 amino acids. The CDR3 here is CASAPSEGWSYEQYF. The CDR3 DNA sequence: TGTGCTAGTGCCCCCTCTGAGGGTTGGTCCTACGAGCAGTACTTC.